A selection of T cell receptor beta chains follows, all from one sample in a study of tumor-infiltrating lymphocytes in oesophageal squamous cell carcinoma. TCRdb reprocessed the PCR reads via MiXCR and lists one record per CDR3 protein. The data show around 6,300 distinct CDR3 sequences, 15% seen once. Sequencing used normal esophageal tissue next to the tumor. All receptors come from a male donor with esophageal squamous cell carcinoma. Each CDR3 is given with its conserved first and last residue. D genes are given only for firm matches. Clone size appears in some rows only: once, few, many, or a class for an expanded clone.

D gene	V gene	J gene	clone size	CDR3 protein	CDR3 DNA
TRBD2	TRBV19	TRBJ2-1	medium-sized	CASSLRPSGGLYNEQFF	TGTGCCAGTAGTCTCCGTCCTAGCGGGGGGCTTTACAATGAGCAGTTCTTC
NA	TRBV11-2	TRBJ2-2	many	CASSGRDQAKKAANTGELFF	TGTGCCAGCAGCGGCCGGGATCAGGCCAAAAAAGCCGCAAACACCGGGGAGCTGTTTTTT
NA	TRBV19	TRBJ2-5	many	CASSIEGGSGETQYF	TGTGCCAGTAGTATAGAAGGAGGGAGTGGGGAGACCCAGTACTTC
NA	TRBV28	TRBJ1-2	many	CASSFELRLDFYTF	TGTGCCAGCAGTTTCGAACTAAGATTAGATTTCTACACCTTC
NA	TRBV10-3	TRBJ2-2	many	CAISEAHRGTGELFF	TGTGCCATCAGTGAGGCGCACCGGGGCACCGGGGAGCTGTTTTTT
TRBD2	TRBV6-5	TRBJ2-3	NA	CASGGLAGGGDTQYF	TGTGCCAGCGGGGGACTAGCGGGGGGGGGGGATACGCAGTATTTT
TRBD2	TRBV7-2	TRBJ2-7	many	CASSLSSAGGGQYF	TGTGCCAGCAGCTTATCGTCTGCGGGGGGGGGGCAGTACTTC
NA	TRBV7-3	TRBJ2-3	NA	CGSSFGIGDTRYF	TGTGGCAGCAGCTTTGGGATCGGCGACACCAGATATTTT
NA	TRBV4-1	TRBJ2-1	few	CASSQDGNYMNEQFF	TGCGCCAGCAGCCAAGATGGGAATTACATGAATGAGCAGTTCTTC
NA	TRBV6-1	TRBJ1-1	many	CASSPPGFSGGSTEAFF	TGTGCCAGCAGCCCACCCGGTTTCTCGGGGGGGAGCACTGAAGCTTTCTTT
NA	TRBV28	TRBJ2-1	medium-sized	CASTQRVGGSYNEQFF	TGTGCCAGCACCCAAAGGGTAGGGGGCTCCTACAATGAGCAGTTCTTC
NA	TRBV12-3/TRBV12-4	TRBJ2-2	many	CASSYYTQMLTGELFF	TGTGCCAGCAGTTATTACACCCAAATGCTCACCGGGGAGCTGTTTTTT
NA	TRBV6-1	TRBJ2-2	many	CASGRGGATGELFF	TGTGCCAGCGGGAGAGGGGGGGCTACCGGGGAGCTGTTTTTT
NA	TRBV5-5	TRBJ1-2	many	CASSVLVGGTGGPYGYTF	TGTGCCAGCAGCGTTTTGGTGGGGGGAACAGGCGGGCCGTATGGCTACACCTTC
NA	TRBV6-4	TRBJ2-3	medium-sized	CASSDSDSTDTQYF	TGTGCCAGCAGTGACTCGGACAGCACAGATACGCAGTATTTT
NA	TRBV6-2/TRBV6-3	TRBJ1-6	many	CASKKSSYNSPLHF	TGTGCCAGTAAGAAAAGCTCCTATAATTCACCCCTCCACTTC
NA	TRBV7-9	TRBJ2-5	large	CASQLIPQETQYF	TGTGCCAGTCAGCTTATACCCCAAGAGACCCAGTACTTC
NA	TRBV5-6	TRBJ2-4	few	CASSLSASPLHF	TGTGCCAGCAGCTTGTCAGCATCACCCCTCCACTTC
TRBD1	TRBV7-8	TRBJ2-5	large	CASSLEGGAGETQYF	TGTGCCAGCAGCTTAGAAGGGGGCGCAGGGGAGACCCAGTACTTC
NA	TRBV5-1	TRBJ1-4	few	CASSLGAGGLNEKLFF	TGCGCCAGCAGCTTGGGAGCCGGGGGCCTTAATGAAAAACTGTTTTTT
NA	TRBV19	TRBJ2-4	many	CASSPQGGENIQYF	TGTGCCAGTAGTCCACAGGGGGGGGAAAACATTCAGTACTTC
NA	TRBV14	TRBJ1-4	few	CASSRDFNEKLFF	TGTGCCAGCAGCCGGGACTTTAATGAAAAACTGTTTTTT
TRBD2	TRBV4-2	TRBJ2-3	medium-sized	CASSQESSGGADTQYF	TGTGCCAGCAGCCAAGAGTCTAGCGGGGGGGCAGATACGCAGTATTTT
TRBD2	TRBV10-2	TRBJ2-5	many	CASSPGLGQETQYF	TGCGCCAGCAGTCCGGGACTAGGCCAAGAGACCCAGTACTTC
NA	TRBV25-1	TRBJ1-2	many	CASSPRDKNYGYTF	TGTGCCAGCAGTCCCCGGGACAAAAACTATGGCTACACCTTC
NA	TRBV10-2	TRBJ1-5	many	CASSEVGYSNQPQHF	TGCGCCAGCAGTGAGGTTGGGTATAGCAATCAGCCCCAGCATTTT
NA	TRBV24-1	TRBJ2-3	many	CATSRPGGTDTQYF	TGTGCCACCAGTAGACCGGGGGGCACAGATACGCAGTATTTT
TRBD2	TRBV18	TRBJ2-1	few	CASSFGLAGDNEQFF	TGTGCCAGCTCATTCGGACTAGCGGGGGACAATGAGCAGTTCTTC
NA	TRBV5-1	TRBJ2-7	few	CASSLGDFYEQYF	TGCGCCAGCAGCTTGGGGGATTTCTACGAGCAGTACTTC
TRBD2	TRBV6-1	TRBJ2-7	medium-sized	CASSPGLARTYEQYF	TGTGCCAGCAGTCCTGGACTAGCGAGAACCTACGAGCAGTACTTC
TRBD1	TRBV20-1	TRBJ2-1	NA	CSAIDRVYSNEQFF	TGCAGTGCTATCGACAGGGTTTATTCCAATGAGCAGTTCTTC
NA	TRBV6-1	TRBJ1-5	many	CASRGPGGNQPQHF	TGTGCCAGCAGGGGCCCAGGGGGCAATCAGCCCCAGCATTTT
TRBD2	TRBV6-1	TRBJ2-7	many	CASKRGFSYEQYF	TGTGCCAGCAAGCGGGGGTTTTCCTACGAGCAGTACTTC
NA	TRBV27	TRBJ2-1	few	CASSSPPWGNGQFF	TGTGCCAGCAGTTCACCTCCATGGGGCAACGGGCAGTTCTTC
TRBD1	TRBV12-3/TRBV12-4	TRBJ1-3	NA	CASRTGGNTIYF	TGTGCCAGCAGGACAGGGGGAAACACCATATATTTT
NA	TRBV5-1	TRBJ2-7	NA	CASRGGTSGYEQYF	TGCGCCAGCAGAGGAGGGACAAGTGGCTACGAGCAGTACTTC
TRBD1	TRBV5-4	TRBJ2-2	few	CASSKGQGAGELFF	TGTGCCAGCAGCAAGGGACAGGGGGCCGGGGAGCTGTTTTTT
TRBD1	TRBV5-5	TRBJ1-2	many	CASNLRGTGGRGYTF	TGTGCCAGCAACCTGAGAGGGACAGGGGGTAGGGGCTACACCTTC
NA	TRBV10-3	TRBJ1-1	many	CAISERGGRQGTFF	TGTGCCATCAGTGAAAGGGGAGGACGCCAGGGGACTTTCTTT
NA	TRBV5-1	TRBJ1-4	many	CASSPDGTRVEKLFF	TGCGCCAGCAGCCCAGACGGGACGAGAGTAGAAAAACTGTTTTTT
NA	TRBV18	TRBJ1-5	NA	CASSPVRVGNQPQHF	TGTGCCAGCTCACCAGTCAGGGTTGGCAATCAGCCCCAGCATTTT
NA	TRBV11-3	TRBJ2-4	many	CASSLDSPKQYF	TGTGCCAGCAGCTTAGACTCTCCAAAGCAGTACTTC
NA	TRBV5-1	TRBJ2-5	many	CASSGAGQQETQYF	TGCGCCAGCAGCGGGGCAGGACAACAAGAGACCCAGTACTTC
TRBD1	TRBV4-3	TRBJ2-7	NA	CASQRGQGGYEQYF	TGCGCCAGCCAACGGGGACAGGGGGGCTACGAGCAGTACTTC
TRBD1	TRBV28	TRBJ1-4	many	CASSETRQGAYEKLFF	TGTGCCAGCAGTGAAACAAGACAGGGAGCTTATGAAAAACTGTTTTTT
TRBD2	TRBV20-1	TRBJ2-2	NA	CSARDWAGGGTGELFF	TGCAGTGCTAGAGATTGGGCGGGGGGCGGGACCGGGGAGCTGTTTTTT
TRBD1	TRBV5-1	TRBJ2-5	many	CASSLEGTGLETQYF	TGCGCCAGCAGCTTGGAGGGGACAGGGCTGGAGACCCAGTACTTC
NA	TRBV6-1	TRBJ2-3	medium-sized	CASSYSAGRDTQYF	TGTGCCAGCAGCTACAGCGCGGGGCGCGATACGCAGTATTTT
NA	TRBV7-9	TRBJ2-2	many	CASSLAPDTGELFF	TGTGCCAGCAGCTTGGCCCCGGACACCGGGGAGCTGTTTTTT
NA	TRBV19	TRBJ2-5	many	CASSTGYQETQYF	TGTGCCAGTAGTACAGGTTACCAAGAGACCCAGTACTTC
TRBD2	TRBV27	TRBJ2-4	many	CASSLSSSGGLDIQYF	TGTGCCAGCAGTTTATCGTCTAGCGGGGGGCTAGACATTCAGTACTTC
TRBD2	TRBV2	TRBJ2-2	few	CASSHPWGGSETGELFF	TGTGCCAGCAGCCACCCATGGGGGGGTTCTGAGACCGGGGAGCTGTTTTTT
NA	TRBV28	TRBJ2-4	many	CASREAGATLSVQYF	TGTGCCAGCAGGGAAGCAGGGGCAACCCTAAGCGTTCAGTACTTC
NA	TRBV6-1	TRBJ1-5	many	CASSKGQNNQPQHF	TGTGCCAGCAGTAAAGGACAGAACAATCAGCCCCAGCATTTT
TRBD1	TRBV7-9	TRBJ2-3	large	CASSTGQGMDTQYF	TGTGCCAGCAGCACAGGACAGGGTATGGATACGCAGTATTTT
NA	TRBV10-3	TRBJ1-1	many	CAISVQVNTEAFF	TGTGCCATCAGTGTACAGGTGAACACTGAAGCTTTCTTT
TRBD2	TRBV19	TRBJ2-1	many	CASSKVSGGPEQFF	TGTGCCAGTAGTAAGGTTAGCGGGGGGCCGGAGCAGTTCTTC